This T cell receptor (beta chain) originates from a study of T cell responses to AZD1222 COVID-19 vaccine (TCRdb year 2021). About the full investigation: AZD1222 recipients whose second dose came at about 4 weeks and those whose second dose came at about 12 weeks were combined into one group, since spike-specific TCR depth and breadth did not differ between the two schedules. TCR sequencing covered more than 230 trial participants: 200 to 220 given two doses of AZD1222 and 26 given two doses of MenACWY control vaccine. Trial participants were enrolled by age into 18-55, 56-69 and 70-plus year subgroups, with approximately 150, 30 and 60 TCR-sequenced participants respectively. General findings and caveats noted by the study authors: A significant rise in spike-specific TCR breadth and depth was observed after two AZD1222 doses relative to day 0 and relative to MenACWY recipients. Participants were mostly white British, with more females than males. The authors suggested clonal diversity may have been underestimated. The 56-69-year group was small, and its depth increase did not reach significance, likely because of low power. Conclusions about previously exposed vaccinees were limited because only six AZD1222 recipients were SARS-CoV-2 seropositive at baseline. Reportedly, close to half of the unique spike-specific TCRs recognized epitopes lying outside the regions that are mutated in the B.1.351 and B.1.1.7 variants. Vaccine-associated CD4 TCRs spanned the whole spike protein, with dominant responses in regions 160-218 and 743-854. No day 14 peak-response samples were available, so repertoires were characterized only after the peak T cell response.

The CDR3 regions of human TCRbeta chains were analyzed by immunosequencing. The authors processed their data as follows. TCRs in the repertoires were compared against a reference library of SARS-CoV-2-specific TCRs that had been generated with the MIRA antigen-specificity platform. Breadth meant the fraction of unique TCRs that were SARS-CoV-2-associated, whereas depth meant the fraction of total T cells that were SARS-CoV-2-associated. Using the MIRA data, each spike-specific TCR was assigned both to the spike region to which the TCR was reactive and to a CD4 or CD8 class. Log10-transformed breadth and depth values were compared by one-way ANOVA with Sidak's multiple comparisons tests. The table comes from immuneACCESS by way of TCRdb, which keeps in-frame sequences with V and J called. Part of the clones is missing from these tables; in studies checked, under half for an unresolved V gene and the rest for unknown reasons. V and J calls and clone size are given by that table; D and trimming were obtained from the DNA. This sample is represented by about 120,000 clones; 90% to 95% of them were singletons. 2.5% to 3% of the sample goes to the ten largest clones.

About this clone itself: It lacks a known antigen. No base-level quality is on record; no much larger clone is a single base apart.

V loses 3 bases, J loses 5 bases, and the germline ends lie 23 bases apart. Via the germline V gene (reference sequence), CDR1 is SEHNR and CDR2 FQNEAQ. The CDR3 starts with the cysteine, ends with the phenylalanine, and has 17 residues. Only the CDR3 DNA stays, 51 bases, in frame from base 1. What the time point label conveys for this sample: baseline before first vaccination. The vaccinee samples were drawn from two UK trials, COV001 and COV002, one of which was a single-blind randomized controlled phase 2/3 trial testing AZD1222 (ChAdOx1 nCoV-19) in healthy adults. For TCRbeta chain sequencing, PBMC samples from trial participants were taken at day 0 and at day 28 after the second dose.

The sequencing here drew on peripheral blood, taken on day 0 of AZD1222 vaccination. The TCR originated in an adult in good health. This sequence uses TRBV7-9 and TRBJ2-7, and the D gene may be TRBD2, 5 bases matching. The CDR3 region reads CASSLGVSVELGNEQYF. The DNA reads TGTGCCAGCAGCTTGGGTGTTAGCGTGGAGCTTGGAAACGAGCAGTACTTC.